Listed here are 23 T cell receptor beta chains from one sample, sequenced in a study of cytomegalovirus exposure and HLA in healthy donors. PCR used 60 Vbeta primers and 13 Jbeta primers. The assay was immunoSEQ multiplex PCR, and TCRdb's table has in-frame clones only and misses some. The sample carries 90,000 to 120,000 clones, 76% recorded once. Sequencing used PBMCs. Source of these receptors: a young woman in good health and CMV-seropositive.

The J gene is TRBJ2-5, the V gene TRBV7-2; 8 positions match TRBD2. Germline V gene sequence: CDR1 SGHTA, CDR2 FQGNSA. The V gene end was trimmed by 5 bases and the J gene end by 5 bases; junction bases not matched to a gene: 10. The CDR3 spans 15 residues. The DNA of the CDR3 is TGTGCCAGCAGCACCAGCGGGAGTGTGAGGGAGACCCAGTACTTC. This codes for CASSTSGSVRETQYF.

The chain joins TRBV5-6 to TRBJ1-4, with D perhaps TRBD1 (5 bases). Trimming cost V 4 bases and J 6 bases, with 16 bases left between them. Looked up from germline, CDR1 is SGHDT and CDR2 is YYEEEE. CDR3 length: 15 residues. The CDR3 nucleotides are TGTGCCAGCAGCACCCCGGGGGAAGGAGATGAAAAACTGTTTTTT. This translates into CASSTPGEGDEKLFF.

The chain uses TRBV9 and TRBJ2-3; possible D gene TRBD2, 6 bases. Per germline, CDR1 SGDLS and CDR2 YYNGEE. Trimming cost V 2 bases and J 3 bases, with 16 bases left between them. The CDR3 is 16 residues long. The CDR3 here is CASSVLIAAGTDTQYF. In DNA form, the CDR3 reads TGTGCCAGCAGCGTTCTGATAGCGGCTGGTACAGATACGCAGTATTTT.

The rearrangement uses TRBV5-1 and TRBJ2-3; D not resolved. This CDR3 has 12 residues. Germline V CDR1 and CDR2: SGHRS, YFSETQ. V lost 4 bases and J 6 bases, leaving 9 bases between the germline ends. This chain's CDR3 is CASSQATDTQYF. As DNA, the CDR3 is TGCGCCAGCAGCCAGGCCACGGATACGCAGTATTTT.

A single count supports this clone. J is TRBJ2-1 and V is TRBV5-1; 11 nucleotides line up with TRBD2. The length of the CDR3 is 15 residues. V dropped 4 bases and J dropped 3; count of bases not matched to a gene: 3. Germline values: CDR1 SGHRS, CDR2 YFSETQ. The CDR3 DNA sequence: TGCGCCAGCAGCGGAGGGACTAGCGGCTACAATGAGCAGTTCTTC. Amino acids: CASSGGTSGYNEQFF.

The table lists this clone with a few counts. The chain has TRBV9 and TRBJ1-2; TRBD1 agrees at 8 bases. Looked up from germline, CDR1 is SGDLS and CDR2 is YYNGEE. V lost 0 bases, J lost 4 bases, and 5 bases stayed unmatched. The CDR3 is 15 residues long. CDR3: CASSVGTGRRYGYTF. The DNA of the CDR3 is TGTGCCAGCAGCGTAGGGACAGGGAGGCGCTATGGCTACACCTTC.

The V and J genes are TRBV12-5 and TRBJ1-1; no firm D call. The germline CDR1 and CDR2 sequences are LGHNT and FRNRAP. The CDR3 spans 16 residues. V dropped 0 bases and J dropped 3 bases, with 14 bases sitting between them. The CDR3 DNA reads TGTGCTAGTGGTTTGGTCCTTGGTGGGCCCGACACTGAAGCTTTCTTT. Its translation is CASGLVLGGPDTEAFF.

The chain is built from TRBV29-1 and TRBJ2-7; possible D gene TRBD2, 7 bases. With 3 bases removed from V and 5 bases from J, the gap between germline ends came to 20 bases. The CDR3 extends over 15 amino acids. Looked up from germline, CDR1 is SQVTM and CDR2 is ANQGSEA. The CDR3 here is CSVEGGAGDWNEQYF. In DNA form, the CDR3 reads TGCAGCGTTGAGGGGGGGGCGGGAGATTGGAACGAGCAGTACTTC.

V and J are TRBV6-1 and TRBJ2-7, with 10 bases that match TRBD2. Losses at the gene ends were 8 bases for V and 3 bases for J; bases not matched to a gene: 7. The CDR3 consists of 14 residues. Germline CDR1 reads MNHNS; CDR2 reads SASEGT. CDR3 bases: TGTGCCAGCCCCCGGACTAGCGGACGCTACGAGCAGTACTTC. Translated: CASPRTSGRYEQYF.

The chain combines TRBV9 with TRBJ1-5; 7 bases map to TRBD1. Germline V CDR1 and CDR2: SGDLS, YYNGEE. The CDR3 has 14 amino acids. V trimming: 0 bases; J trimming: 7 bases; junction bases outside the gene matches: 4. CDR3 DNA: TGTGCCAGCAGCGTAGGACAGGGCCAACAGCCCCAGCATTTT. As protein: CASSVGQGQQPQHF.

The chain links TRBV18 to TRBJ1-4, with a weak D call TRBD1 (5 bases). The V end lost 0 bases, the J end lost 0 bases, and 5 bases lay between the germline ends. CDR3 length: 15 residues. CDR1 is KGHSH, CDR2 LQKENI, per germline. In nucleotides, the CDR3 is TGTGCCAGCTCACCACCGGGGCCAACTAATGAAAAACTGTTTTTT. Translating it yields CASSPPGPTNEKLFF.

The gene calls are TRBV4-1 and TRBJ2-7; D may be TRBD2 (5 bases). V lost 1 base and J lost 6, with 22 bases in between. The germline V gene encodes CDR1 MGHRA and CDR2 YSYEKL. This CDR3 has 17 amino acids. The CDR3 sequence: CASSQGPGFVFVREQYF. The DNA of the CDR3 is TGCGCCAGCAGCCAAGGACCGGGATTTGTCTTTGTCCGCGAGCAGTACTTC.

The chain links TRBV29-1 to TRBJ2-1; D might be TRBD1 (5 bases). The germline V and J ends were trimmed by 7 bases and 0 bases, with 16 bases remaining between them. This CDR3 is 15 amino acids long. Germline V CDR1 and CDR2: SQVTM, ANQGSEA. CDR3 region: CSGDLGVSSYNEQFF. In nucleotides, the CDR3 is TGCAGCGGGGATCTAGGGGTAAGCTCCTACAATGAGCAGTTCTTC.

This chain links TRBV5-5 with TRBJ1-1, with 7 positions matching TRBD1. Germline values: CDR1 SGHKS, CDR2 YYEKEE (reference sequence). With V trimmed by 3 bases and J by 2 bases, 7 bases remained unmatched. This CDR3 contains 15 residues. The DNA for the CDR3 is TGTGCCAGCAGCTCGGGACAGCGAGCTAACACTGAAGCTTTCTTT. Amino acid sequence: CASSSGQRANTEAFF.

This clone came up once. CDR3 coding DNA: TGTGCCAGCAGCTTGGGGACAGCGGTCCACGAGCAGTACTTC. It specifies CASSLGTAVHEQYF. The chain joins TRBV5-6 to TRBJ2-7, with TRBD1 as a possible D gene (6 bases). The V end lost 0 bases, the J end lost 5 bases, and 12 bases lay between the germline ends. The CDR3 runs 14 residues. Germline assignment: CDR1 SGHDT and CDR2 YYEEEE.

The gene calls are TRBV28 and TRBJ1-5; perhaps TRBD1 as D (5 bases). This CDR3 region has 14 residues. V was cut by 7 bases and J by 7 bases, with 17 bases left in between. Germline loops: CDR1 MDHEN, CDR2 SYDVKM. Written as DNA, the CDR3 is TGTGCCAGCATCCGGGGGGGAGGTGGGCAGCCCCAGCATTTT. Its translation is CASIRGGGGQPQHF.

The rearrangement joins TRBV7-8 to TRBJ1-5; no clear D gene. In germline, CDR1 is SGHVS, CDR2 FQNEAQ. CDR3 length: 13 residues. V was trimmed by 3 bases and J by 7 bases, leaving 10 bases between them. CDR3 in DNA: TGTGCCAGCAGCTTCGGGGTCGGCCAGCCCCAGCATTTT. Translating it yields CASSFGVGQPQHF.

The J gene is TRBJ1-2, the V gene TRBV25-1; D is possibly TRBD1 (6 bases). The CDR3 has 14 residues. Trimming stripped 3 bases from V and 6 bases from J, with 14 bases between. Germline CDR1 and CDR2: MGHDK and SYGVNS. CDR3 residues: CASSDRGKRDGYTF. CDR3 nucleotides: TGTGCCAGCAGTGACAGGGGTAAGAGGGATGGCTACACCTTC.

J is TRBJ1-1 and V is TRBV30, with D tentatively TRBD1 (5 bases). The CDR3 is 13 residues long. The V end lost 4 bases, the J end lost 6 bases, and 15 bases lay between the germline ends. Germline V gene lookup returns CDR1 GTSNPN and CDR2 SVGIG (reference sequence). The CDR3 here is CAWNLGRGAEAFF. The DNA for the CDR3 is TGTGCCTGGAATTTGGGCCGGGGGGCTGAAGCTTTCTTT.

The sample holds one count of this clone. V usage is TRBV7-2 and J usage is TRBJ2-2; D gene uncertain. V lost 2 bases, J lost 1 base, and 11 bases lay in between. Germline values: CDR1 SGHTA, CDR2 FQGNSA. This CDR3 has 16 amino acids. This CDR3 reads CASSLIYFRNTGELFF. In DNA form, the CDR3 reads TGTGCCAGCAGCTTAATATATTTTCGGAACACCGGGGAGCTGTTTTTT.

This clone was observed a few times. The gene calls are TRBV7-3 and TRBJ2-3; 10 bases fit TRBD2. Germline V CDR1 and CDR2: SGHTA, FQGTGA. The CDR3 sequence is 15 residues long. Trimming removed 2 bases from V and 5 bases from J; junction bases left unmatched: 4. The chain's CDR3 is CASSLGLAVKDTQYF. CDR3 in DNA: TGTGCCAGCAGCTTAGGACTAGCGGTGAAAGATACGCAGTATTTT.

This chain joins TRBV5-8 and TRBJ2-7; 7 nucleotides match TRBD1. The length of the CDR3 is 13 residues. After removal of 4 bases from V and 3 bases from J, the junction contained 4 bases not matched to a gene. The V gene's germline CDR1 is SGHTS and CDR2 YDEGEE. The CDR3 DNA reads TGTGCCAGCAGCAAGGGACAGCTCTACGAGCAGTACTTC. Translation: CASSKGQLYEQYF.

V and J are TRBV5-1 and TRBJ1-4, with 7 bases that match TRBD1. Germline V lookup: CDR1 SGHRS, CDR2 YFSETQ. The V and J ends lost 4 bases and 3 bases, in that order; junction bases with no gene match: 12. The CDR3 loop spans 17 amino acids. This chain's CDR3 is CASSPGDRDSANEKLFF. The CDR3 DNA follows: TGCGCCAGCAGCCCGGGAGACAGGGATTCAGCTAATGAAAAACTGTTTTTT. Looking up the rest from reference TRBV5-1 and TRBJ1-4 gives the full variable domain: KAGVTQTPRYLIKTRGQQVTLSCSPISGHRSVSWYQQTPGQGLQFLFEYFSETQRNKGNFPGRFSGRQFSNSRSEMNVSTLELGDSALYLCASSPGDRDSANEKLFFGSGTQLSVL.